The rows below give T cell receptor beta chains drawn from one sample of a study of a mutant IDH1 vaccine in newly diagnosed glioma. Sequenced by immunoSEQ multiplex PCR; TCRdb stores in-frame clones only, minus some. The table lists approximately 84,000 clones, 70% to 90% of them singletons. No cognate antigen is known for these TCRs. The sequenced sample was PBMCs, obtained from a glioma patient whose treatment included an IDH1 peptide vaccine. The source is a man aged 35-49 years with glioma. CDR3s leave out the opening cysteine and the closing phenylalanine or tryptophan.

j_gene,v_gene,CDR3aa
TRBJ1-2,TRBV5-1,ASSLAAGGIYGYT
TRBJ2-6,TRBV7-8,ASSLIRGTNSGANVLT
TRBJ2-1,TRBV7-2,ASSSRDRDNEQF
TRBJ1-5,TRBV7-9,ASSFSFLKRYSNQPQH
TRBJ1-4,TRBV4-3,ASSPMTGTNEKLF
TRBJ1-5,TRBV11-1,ASSLGRLYSNQPQH
TRBJ2-5,TRBV7-9,ASSLQNLQETQY
TRBJ2-1,TRBV5-1,ASSPTIQNRNEQF
TRBJ1-4,TRBV23-1,ASSHPRKLF
TRBJ1-5,TRBV4-3,ASSQDLIGDLSQPQH
TRBJ2-1,TRBV10-3,AISERLVDEQF
TRBJ1-1,TRBV7-9,ASSSLGTGGSEAF
TRBJ2-7,TRBV30,AWSRYRNEQY
TRBJ1-2,TRBV19,ASSMGRTGRYGGYT
TRBJ1-6,TRBV18,ASSQIGGSNSPLH
TRBJ2-7,TRBV5-4,ASSFNGLYEQY
TRBJ2-1,TRBV19,ASSIGGGRLSRSEQF
TRBJ2-7,TRBV29-1,SAVGTGRSYEQY
TRBJ2-1,TRBV7-9,ASSFGNEQF
TRBJ2-5,TRBV28,ASSTLAGDVRQETQY
TRBJ2-4,TRBV4-1,ASSQSKAKNIQY
TRBJ2-2,TRBV15,ATSRVTGELF
TRBJ2-3,TRBV21-1,ASSKTRRDRGTDTQY
TRBJ1-1,TRBV5-1,ASSLSGVAEAF
TRBJ1-2,TRBV14,ASSAGTRSFYGYT
TRBJ2-3,TRBV30,AWTIPEVDTQY
TRBJ2-7,TRBV27,ASSSFPGGDEQY
TRBJ2-1,TRBV10-2,ASSETDPLPHNEQF
TRBJ2-3,TRBV27,ASSYNWLGTDTQY